These 27 T cell receptor beta chains share one sample of origin, sequenced in a study of cytomegalovirus exposure and HLA in healthy donors. The PCR was carried out with 60 Vbeta primers and 13 Jbeta primers. Method: immunoSEQ multiplex PCR; TCRdb's copy keeps in-frame clones and lacks some. Of about 200,000 clones listed, around four fifths are singletons. Sequenced input: PBMCs. These receptors came from a man aged 45 to 65 in good health and CMV-seronegative.

The DNA for the CDR3 is TGTGCCAGCAGGAGGAAACACTCGAACACTGAAGCTTTCTTT. Its protein is CASRRKHSNTEAFF. The V gene is TRBV6-5, the J gene TRBJ1-1; D not certain. The CDR3 contains 14 residues. V lost 6 bases, J lost 1 base, and 12 bases lay in between. Germline lookup yields CDR1 MNHEY and CDR2 SVGAGI.

The J gene is TRBJ2-1, the V gene TRBV5-1, with D tentatively TRBD2 (6 bases). This CDR3 has 15 residues. The V and J ends lost 0 bases and 7 bases respectively, with 14 bases between them. The germline gives CDR1 SGHRS, CDR2 YFSETQ. This CDR3 is CASSLVAGSGNEQFF. CDR3 sequence (DNA): TGCGCCAGCAGCTTGGTTGCGGGATCAGGGAATGAGCAGTTCTTC.

The chain employs TRBV2 and TRBJ2-1; tentatively, D is TRBD1 (6 bases). The CDR3 covers 14 residues. In germline, CDR1 is SNHLY, CDR2 FYNNEI. V was trimmed by 1 base and J by 4 bases, leaving 8 bases between them. The CDR3 here is CASSEGGQYNEQFF. CDR3 sequence (DNA): TGTGCCAGCAGTGAAGGAGGACAGTACAATGAGCAGTTCTTC.

The J gene is TRBJ2-2, the V gene TRBV19; tentative D call: TRBD2 (6 bases). CDR3 length equals 15 residues. CDR1 LNHDA and CDR2 SQIVND come from the germline V gene (reference sequence). V lost 1 base to trimming and J lost 4 bases, with 10 bases between them. Here the CDR3 DNA reads TGTGCCAGTAGTATAGCACTAGCCGGCACCGGGGAGCTGTTTTTT. Its protein is CASSIALAGTGELFF.

The chain joins TRBV6-6 to TRBJ2-5; the match to TRBD2 covers 8 bases. This CDR3 is 14 amino acids long. V dropped 6 bases and J dropped 2; count of bases not matched to a gene: 5. CDR1 MNHNY and CDR2 SVGAGI come from the germline V gene (reference sequence). The CDR3 spells CASRALAGQETQYF. In nucleotides, the CDR3 is TGTGCCAGCAGGGCCTTAGCGGGGCAAGAGACCCAGTACTTC.

The chain carries TRBV7-3 and TRBJ2-2; 10 bases map to TRBD1. After removal of 8 bases from V and 7 bases from J, the junction contained 1 base not matched to a gene. CDR3 size: 12 residues. Per germline, CDR1 SGHTA and CDR2 FQGTGA. The CDR3 sequence is CASGTGVGELFF. CDR3 coding DNA: TGTGCCAGCGGGACAGGGGTCGGGGAGCTGTTTTTT.

This clone was seen only a few times. The genes are TRBV19 and TRBJ1-5; perhaps TRBD1 as D (5 bases). Looked up from germline, CDR1 is LNHDA and CDR2 is SQIVND (reference sequence). V was trimmed by 1 base and J by 5 bases, leaving 6 bases between them. The CDR3 has 13 residues. The CDR3 DNA reads TGTGCCAGTAGTATAGGCAGGGATCAGCCCCAGCATTTT. Translated: CASSIGRDQPQHF.

In its sample, this clone was seen once. The chain links TRBV29-1 to TRBJ2-7; TRBD2 matches 7 bases. The CDR3 covers 11 residues. J was trimmed by 4 bases and V by 5 bases; bases with no gene match: 2. Germline V gene lookup returns CDR1 SQVTM and CDR2 ANQGSEA. For the CDR3, the DNA is TGCAGCGTTCGGGAGGCTTACGAGCAGTACTTC. Protein sequence: CSVREAYEQYF.

The V gene is TRBV4-2, the J gene TRBJ2-5; 8 bases are shared with TRBD1. The CDR3 runs 15 residues. The V gene's germline CDR1 is LGHNA and CDR2 YNFKEQ. Trimming removed 4 bases from V and 4 bases from J; junction bases left unmatched: 8. The CDR3 coding sequence is TGTGCCAGCAGCCGGCCGGGACAGGAGGGAGAGACCCAGTACTTC. Its protein product is CASSRPGQEGETQYF.

This chain uses TRBV6-1 with TRBJ2-7; maybe TRBD1 (5 bases). The V end lost 3 bases, the J end lost 4 bases, and 13 bases lay between the germline ends. The CDR3 consists of 14 residues. From germline, CDR1 is MNHNS and CDR2 SASEGT. CDR3 nucleotides: TGTGCCAGCAGTGAGGGTGACAGAAAATACGAGCAGTACTTC. This codes for CASSEGDRKYEQYF.

This clone was observed once. V usage is TRBV7-3 and J usage is TRBJ2-3; maybe TRBD1 (6 bases). V lost 2 bases and J lost 0, with 9 bases in between. Germline CDR1 reads SGHTA; CDR2 reads FQGTGA. CDR3 length equals 15 residues. The CDR3 is CASSLDRISTDTQYF. Written as DNA, the CDR3 is TGTGCCAGCAGCTTAGACAGGATCAGCACAGATACGCAGTATTTT.

The rearrangement uses TRBV5-1 and TRBJ2-7, with a tentative D call TRBD1 (5 bases). Germline V CDR1 and CDR2: SGHRS, YFSETQ. V was pared by 3 bases and J by 0 bases, with 10 bases between. The CDR3 runs to 14 residues. For the CDR3, the DNA is TGCGCCAGCAGCTCACAGGTGAGCTCCTACGAGCAGTACTTC. This gives the protein CASSSQVSSYEQYF.

J is TRBJ1-2 and V is TRBV29-1; D not certain. This CDR3 is 12 amino acids long. Germline CDR1 SQVTM, CDR2 ANQGSEA. V was pared by 1 base and J by 6 bases, with 9 bases between. CDR3 sequence reads: CSVEGRANGYTF. The CDR3 DNA reads as TGCAGCGTTGAAGGGAGGGCAAATGGCTACACCTTC.

The genes are TRBV27 and TRBJ1-2; TRBD1 matches 7 bases. Germline V gives CDR1 MNHEY, CDR2 SMNVEV (reference sequence). V shed 8 bases, J shed 3 bases, and the junction held 3 bases outside the gene matches. The CDR3 is made up of 12 amino acids. CDR3 sequence reads: CASSGGYYGYTF. CDR3 in DNA: TGTGCCAGCTCAGGGGGGTACTATGGCTACACCTTC.

The genes are TRBV5-1 and TRBJ2-6; D is unclear. Germline V CDR1 and CDR2: SGHRS, YFSETQ. The V end lost 0 bases, the J end lost 1 base, and 8 bases lay between the germline ends. This CDR3 is built from 16 residues. The CDR3 sequence: CASSLDAGSGANVLTF. The CDR3 region has the DNA TGCGCCAGCAGCTTGGATGCCGGTTCTGGGGCCAACGTCCTGACTTTC.

This sequence joins TRBV6-6 and TRBJ2-7, with D possibly TRBD2 on 6 matching bases. CDR3 length equals 15 residues. Between the trimmed V and J ends, which lost 2 bases and 2 bases, there was a span of 13 bases. Germline V lookup: CDR1 MNHNY, CDR2 SVGAGI (reference sequence). The CDR3 nucleotides read TGTGCCAGCAGTTACCGTAGCGGCCTGACCTACGAGCAGTACTTC. Protein: CASSYRSGLTYEQYF.

This clone is a singleton in its sample. The chain is built from TRBV4-1 and TRBJ2-1, with 11 nucleotides matching TRBD2. The CDR3 sequence is 17 residues long. Germline V lookup: CDR1 MGHRA, CDR2 YSYEKL. J was trimmed by 7 bases and V by 0 bases; bases with no gene match: 8. The CDR3 reads CASSQDRASGRWNEQFF. The CDR3 coding sequence is TGCGCCAGCAGCCAAGATCGGGCTAGCGGGAGGTGGAATGAGCAGTTCTTC.

This rearrangement joins TRBV27 to TRBJ2-7, with D possibly being TRBD2 (6 bases). Trimming removed 5 bases from V and 2 bases from J, with 16 bases in between. The CDR3 covers 15 residues. In germline, CDR1 is MNHEY, CDR2 SMNVEV (reference sequence). The CDR3 region is CASSLSLAITYEQYF. CDR3 bases: TGTGCCAGCAGTCTCTCCCTAGCGATTACCTACGAGCAGTACTTC.

Note on this clone: The sample has other DNA sequences that encode this CDR3 too. The chain uses TRBV6-5 and TRBJ2-5, with a weak D call TRBD2 (6 bases). Per germline, CDR1 MNHEY and CDR2 SVGAGI. The CDR3 consists of 12 residues. Trimming pared 5 bases from V and 5 bases from J, leaving 9 bases between. DNA of the CDR3: TGTGCCAGCAGTCGTGGAGGGGAGACCCAGTACTTC. Translation gives CASSRGGETQYF.

This clone was seen only a few times. The CDR3 DNA follows: TGTGCCAGCAGCAAAGCACCCAGACAGGGGAAGAACACTGAAGCTTTCTTT. Its translation: CASSKAPRQGKNTEAFF. The chain couples TRBV21-1 to TRBJ1-1; TRBD1 is the table's D call and was not checked against the DNA. TRBV21-1 is termed a pseudogene. The CDR3 length is 17 residues.

This clone has just one count. The chain is built from TRBV2 and TRBJ2-5; a possible D gene is TRBD1 (6 bases). Near its end, the DNA agrees better with TRBJ2-7, so the J call may be wrong. Germline CDR1 reads SNHLY; CDR2 reads FYNNEI. The CDR3 has 13 residues. As DNA, the CDR3 is TGTGCCAGTACAGGGACGGCTGCCTACGAGCAGTACTTC. Translated, it gives CASTGTAAYEQYF.

This clone was detected a few times. This chain connects TRBV6-1 to TRBJ2-7, with D perhaps TRBD1 (6 bases). The CDR3 has 15 amino acids. V lost 1 base and J lost 4, with 14 bases in between. Germline V gives CDR1 MNHNS, CDR2 SASEGT. CDR3 sequence: CASSEVRRGPYEQYF. The CDR3 DNA reads as TGTGCCAGCAGTGAAGTCCGCAGGGGACCATACGAGCAGTACTTC.

The chain carries TRBV7-9 and TRBJ1-4; TRBD1 aligns across 7 bases. Germline CDR1 SEHNR, CDR2 FQNEAQ (reference sequence). Unmatched junction bases numbered 4, after V lost 5 bases and J lost 1 base. This CDR3 region has 15 residues. The CDR3 DNA follows: TGTGCCAGCAGCCCCTCAGGGGGAACTAATGAAAAACTGTTTTTT. Encoded protein: CASSPSGGTNEKLFF.

This chain's CDR3 is CASSEGGTGETQYF. CDR3 nucleotide sequence: TGTGCCAGCAGCGAGGGAGGAACCGGAGAGACCCAGTACTTC. The chain is built from TRBV9 and TRBJ2-5; possible D gene TRBD2, 6 bases. The length of the CDR3 is 14 residues. The V and J ends lost 3 bases and 4 bases respectively, with 13 bases between them. CDR1 is SGDLS, CDR2 YYNGEE, per germline.

This clone came up once. The V gene is TRBV18, the J gene TRBJ1-1; 7 bases are shared with TRBD1. This CDR3 region has 13 residues. With V trimmed by 4 bases and J by 1 base, 0 bases remained unmatched. The germline V gene encodes CDR1 KGHSH and CDR2 LQKENI. The DNA of the CDR3 is TGTGCCAGCTCACAGGGGGCGAACACTGAAGCTTTCTTT. Encoded protein: CASSQGANTEAFF.

The V call is TRBV27, the J call TRBJ1-1; TRBD1 matches 9 bases. CDR1 is MNHEY, CDR2 SMNVEV, per germline (reference sequence). The CDR3 sequence is 15 residues long. V lost 7 bases, J lost 2 bases, and 8 bases stayed unmatched. Written as DNA, the CDR3 is TGTGCCAGCAAAAGGACAGGGGACTTAAACACTGAAGCTTTCTTT. It is translated as CASKRTGDLNTEAFF.

The chain uses TRBV30 and TRBJ2-3, with 9 bases lining up with TRBD2. The ends lost 3 bases at V and 5 bases at J; junction bases unmatched: 24. This CDR3 has 20 amino acids. Germline-derived CDR1 and CDR2 are GTSNPN and SVGIG (reference sequence). The CDR3 spells CAWRARSGEGSGSVLDTQYF. CDR3 in DNA: TGTGCCTGGAGAGCTCGTTCAGGGGAGGGTAGCGGGAGTGTTTTAGATACGCAGTATTTT.